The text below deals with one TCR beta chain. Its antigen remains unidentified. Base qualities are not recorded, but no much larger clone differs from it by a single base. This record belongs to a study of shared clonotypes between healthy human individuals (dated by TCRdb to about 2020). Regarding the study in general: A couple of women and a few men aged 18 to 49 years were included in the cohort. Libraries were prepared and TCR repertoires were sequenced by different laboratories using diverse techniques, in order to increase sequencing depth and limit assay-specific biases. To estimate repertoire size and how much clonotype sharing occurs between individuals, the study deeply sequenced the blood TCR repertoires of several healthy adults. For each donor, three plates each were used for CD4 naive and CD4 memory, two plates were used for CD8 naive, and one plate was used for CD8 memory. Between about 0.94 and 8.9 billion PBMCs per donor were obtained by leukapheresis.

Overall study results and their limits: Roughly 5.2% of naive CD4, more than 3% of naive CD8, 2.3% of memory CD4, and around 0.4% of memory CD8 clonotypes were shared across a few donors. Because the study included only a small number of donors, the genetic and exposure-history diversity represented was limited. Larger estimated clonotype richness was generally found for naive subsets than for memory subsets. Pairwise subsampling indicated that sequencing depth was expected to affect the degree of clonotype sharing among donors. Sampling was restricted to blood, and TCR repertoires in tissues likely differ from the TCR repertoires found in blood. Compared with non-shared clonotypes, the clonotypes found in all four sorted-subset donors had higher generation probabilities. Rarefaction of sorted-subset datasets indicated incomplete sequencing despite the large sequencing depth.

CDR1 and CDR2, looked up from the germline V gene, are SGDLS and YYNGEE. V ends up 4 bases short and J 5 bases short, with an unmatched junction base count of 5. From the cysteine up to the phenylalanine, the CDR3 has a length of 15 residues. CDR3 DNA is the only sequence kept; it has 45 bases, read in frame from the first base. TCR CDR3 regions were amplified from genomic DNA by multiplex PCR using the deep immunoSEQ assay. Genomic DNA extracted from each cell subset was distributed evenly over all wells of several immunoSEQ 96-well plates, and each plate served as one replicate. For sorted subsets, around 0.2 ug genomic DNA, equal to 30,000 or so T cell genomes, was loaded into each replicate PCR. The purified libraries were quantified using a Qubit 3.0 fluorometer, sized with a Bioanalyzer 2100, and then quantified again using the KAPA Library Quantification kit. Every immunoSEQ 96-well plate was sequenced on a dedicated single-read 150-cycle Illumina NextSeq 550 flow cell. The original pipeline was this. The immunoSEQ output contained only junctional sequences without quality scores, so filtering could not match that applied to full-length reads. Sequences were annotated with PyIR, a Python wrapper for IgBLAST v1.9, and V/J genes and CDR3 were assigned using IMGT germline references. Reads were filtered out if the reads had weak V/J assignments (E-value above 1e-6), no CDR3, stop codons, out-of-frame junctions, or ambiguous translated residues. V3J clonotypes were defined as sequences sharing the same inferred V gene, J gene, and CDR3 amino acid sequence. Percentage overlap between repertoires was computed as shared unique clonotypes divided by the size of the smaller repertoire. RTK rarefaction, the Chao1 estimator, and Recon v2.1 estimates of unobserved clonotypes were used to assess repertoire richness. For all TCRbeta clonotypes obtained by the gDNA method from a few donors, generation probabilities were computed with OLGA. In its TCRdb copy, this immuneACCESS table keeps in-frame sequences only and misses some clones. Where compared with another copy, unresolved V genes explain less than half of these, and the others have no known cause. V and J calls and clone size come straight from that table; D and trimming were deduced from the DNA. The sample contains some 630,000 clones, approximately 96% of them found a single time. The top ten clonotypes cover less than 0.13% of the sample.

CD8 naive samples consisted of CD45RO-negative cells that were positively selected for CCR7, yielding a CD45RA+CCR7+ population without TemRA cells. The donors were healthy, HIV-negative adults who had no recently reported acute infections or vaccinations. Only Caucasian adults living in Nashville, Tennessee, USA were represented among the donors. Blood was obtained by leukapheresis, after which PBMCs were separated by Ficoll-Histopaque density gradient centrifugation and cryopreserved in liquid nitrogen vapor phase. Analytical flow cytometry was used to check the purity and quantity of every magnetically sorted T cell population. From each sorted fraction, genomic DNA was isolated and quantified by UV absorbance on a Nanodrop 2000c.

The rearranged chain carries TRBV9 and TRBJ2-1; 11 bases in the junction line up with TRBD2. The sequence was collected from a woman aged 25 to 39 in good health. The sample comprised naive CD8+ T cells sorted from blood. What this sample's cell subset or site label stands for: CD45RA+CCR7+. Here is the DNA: TGTGCCAGCAGCCCCCGGACTAGCGGGCACAATGAGCAGTTCTTC. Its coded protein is CASSPRTSGHNEQFF.